Listed here are 5 T cell receptor beta chains from one sample, sequenced in a study of T cell repertoires in cytomegalovirus infection. Each CDR3 protein is one row after TCRdb ran MiXCR on the reads. Altogether about a million distinct CDR3 sequences are present, roughly 31% being singletons, with the ten largest covering roughly 13%. The antigens these receptors bind are not known. The input for sequencing was cultured CD8+ T cells from PBMCs, taken from culture after CMV antigen stimulation. Every receptor here comes from a human donor in good health (CMV status not recorded). Some clones in this sample may be carry-over from other donors' samples.

In its sample, this clonotype was seen a few times. The chain has TRBV12-5 and TRBJ2-1, with D perhaps TRBD1 (6 bases). CDR1 and CDR2 (germline): LGHNT, FRNRAP. This CDR3 comprises 16 residues. Trimming removed 6 bases at V and 0 bases at J, with 15 bases between. As DNA, the CDR3 is TGTGCTAGTGGACCCGCCACAGGGAGCTCCTACAATGAGCAGTTCTTC. This translates into CASGPATGSSYNEQFF.

This clonotype occurred many times. The chain has TRBV7-9 and TRBJ1-1; maybe TRBD1 (6 bases). CDR1 SEHNR and CDR2 FQNEAQ come from the germline V gene (reference sequence). There are 14 residues in the CDR3. V was cut by 6 bases and J by 0 bases, with 11 bases left in between. The CDR3 reads CASSLDRLNTEAFF. CDR3 in DNA: TGTGCCAGCAGTCTCGACAGGTTGAACACTGAAGCTTTCTTT.

The rearrangement uses TRBV6-6 and TRBJ1-1; TRBD1 is a possible D gene (5 bases). Germline V gene lookup returns CDR1 MNHNY and CDR2 SVGAGI (reference sequence). The CDR3 totals 15 residues. Trimming took off 4 bases at V and 3 bases at J, with 15 bases between the two ends. The CDR3 spells CASSLGFRGDTEAFF. Written as DNA, the CDR3 is TGTGCCAGCAGTTTGGGGTTCCGAGGGGACACTGAAGCTTTCTTT.

This clonotype was observed at least ten times. Its ends do not fully match the called genes, so a read error is possible. CDR3: CASSPHLPDRYNERFF. The CDR3 DNA follows: TGTGCCAGCAGCCCCCACTTACCCGACAGATACAATGAGCGGTTCTTC. This chain uses TRBV7-9 with TRBJ2-1; D is possibly TRBD1 (5 bases). This CDR3 is 16 amino acids long. CDR1 SEHNR and CDR2 FQNEAQ come from the germline V gene (reference sequence).

The V gene is TRBV18, the J gene TRBJ1-1; the D is unclear. CDR1 is KGHSH and CDR2 is LQKENI in the germline V gene. CDR3 length: 13 amino acids. Trimming left V 2 bases short and J 3 bases short, with 7 bases between. CDR3 loop: CASSPDGDTEAFF. CDR3 bases: TGTGCCAGCTCACCAGACGGGGACACTGAAGCTTTCTTT.